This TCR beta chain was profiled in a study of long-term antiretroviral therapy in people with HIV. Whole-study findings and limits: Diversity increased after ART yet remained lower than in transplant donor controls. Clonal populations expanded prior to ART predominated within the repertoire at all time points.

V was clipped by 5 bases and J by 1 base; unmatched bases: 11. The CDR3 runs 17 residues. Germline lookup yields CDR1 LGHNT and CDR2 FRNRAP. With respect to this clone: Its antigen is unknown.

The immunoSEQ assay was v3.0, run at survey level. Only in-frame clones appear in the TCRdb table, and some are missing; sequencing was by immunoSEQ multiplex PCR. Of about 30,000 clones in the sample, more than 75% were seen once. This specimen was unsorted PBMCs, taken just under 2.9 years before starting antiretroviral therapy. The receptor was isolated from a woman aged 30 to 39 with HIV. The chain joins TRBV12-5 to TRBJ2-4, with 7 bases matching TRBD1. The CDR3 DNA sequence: TGTGCTAGTGGTCTCTACCCCGGGACAGTTGCCAAAAACATTCAGTACTTC. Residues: CASGLYPGTVAKNIQYF. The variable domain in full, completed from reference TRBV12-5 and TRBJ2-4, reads DARVTQTPRHKVTEMGQEVTMRCQPILGHNTVFWYRQTMMQGLELLAYFRNRAPLDDSGMPKDRFSAEMPDATLATLKIQPSEPRDSAVYFCASGLYPGTVAKNIQYFGAGTRLSVL.